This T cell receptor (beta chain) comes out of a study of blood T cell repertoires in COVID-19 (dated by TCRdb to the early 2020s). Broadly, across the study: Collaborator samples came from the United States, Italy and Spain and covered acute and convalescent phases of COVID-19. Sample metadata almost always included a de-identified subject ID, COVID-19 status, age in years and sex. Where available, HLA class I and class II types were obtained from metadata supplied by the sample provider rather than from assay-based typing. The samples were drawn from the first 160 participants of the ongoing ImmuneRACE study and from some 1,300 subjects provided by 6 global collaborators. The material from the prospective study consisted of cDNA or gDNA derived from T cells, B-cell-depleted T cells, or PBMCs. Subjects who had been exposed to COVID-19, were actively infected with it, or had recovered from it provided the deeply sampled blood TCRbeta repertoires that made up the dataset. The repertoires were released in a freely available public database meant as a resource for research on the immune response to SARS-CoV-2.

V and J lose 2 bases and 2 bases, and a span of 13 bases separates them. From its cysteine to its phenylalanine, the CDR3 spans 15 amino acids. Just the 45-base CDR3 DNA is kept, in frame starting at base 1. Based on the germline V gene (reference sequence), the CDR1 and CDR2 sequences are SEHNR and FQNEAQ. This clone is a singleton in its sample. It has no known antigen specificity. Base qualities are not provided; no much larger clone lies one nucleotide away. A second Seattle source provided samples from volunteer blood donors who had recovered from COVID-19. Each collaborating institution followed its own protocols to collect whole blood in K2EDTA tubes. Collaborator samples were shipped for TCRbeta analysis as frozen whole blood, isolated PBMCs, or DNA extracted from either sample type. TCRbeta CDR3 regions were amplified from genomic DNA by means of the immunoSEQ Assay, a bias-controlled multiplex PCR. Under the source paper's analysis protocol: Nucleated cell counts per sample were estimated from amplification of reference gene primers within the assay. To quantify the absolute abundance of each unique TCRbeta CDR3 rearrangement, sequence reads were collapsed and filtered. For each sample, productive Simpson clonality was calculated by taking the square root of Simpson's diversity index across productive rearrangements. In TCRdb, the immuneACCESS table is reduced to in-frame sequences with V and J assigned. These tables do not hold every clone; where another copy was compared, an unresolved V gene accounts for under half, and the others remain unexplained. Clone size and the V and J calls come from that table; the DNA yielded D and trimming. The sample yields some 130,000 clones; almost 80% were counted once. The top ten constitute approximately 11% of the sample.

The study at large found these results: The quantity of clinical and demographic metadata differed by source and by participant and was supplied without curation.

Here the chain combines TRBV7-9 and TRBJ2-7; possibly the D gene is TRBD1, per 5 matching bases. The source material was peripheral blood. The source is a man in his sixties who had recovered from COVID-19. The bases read TGTGCCAGCAGCTTACCCGGCGCAGGGCCCTACGAGCAGTACTTC. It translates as CASSLPGAGPYEQYF.